This T cell receptor beta chain was captured by sequencing in a study of CD8+ T cells in alopecia areata. Study-wide context: Tofacitinib dosing lasted 6 to 18 months, which was then followed by 6 months off drug.

The V end was cut by 5 bases, the J end by 0 bases, with 14 bases between. Per germline, CDR1 GTSNPN and CDR2 SVGIG (reference sequence). The CDR3 is made up of 15 amino acids. This clone turned up a few times. Its antigen is currently unknown. Study-level findings and limits: TCR sharing across patients was less clear than in mice, possibly HLA-related.

Extracted RNA was reverse transcribed into cDNA, the sequencing template. Sequencing was performed with immunoSEQ multiplex PCR; in TCRdb, only in-frame clones are kept and a portion is missing. Of 100,000 to 150,000 clones in the sample, roughly 50% were seen once. Peripheral blood, together with lesional scalp punch biopsies, was collected from alopecia areata patients. The sequence derives from a human donor with alopecia areata. The chain is built from TRBV30 and TRBJ2-1; possibly TRBD1 for D (6 bases). The source was CD8+ T cells sorted from blood, collected at week 0. The CDR3, as DNA: TGTGCCTGGTCCGTAAGGGGGAACTCCTACAATGAGCAGTTCTTC. Its protein is CAWSVRGNSYNEQFF.